One and the same sample provided the 10 T cell receptor beta chains below, sequenced in a study of T cell responses to AZD1222 COVID-19 vaccine. Sequencing used immunoSEQ multiplex PCR; TCRdb keeps in-frame clones, though not all of them. The repertoire includes about 150,000 clones, about nine tenths of them detected once, and about 3.5% sits in the top ten. Sequenced material: peripheral blood, taken 28 days after the second AZD1222 dose. These receptors were taken from an adult who received the AZD1222 COVID-19 vaccine.

The chain employs TRBV14 and TRBJ1-6; D call uncertain. CDR1 is SGHDN and CDR2 is FVKESK in the germline V gene. The CDR3 extends over 14 amino acids. V lost 4 bases, J lost 4 bases, and 8 bases lay in between. The CDR3 is CASSLGSYNSPLHF. In DNA form, the CDR3 reads TGTGCCAGCAGCCTTGGATCATATAATTCACCCCTCCACTTT.

The chain couples TRBV7-2 to TRBJ1-2; D uncertain. V was clipped by 2 bases and J by 10 bases, with 14 bases between them. CDR3 size: 13 residues. CDR1 SGHTA and CDR2 FQGNSA come from the germline V gene. In nucleotides, the CDR3 is TGTGCCAGCAGCTTAACAGAGCGGATTGACTACACCTTC. Amino acids: CASSLTERIDYTF.

This chain links TRBV7-9 with TRBJ2-7; TRBD2 matches 10 bases. Trimming took 3 bases from V and 2 from J; bases not matched to a gene: 7. The germline V gene has CDR1 SEHNR and CDR2 FQNEAQ (reference sequence). CDR3 length: 16 amino acids. As DNA, the CDR3 is TGTGCCAGCAGCTTTCCTACTAGCGGGACAACCTACGAGCAGTACTTC. It encodes CASSFPTSGTTYEQYF. The entire variable domain, with the rest obtained from reference TRBV7-9 and TRBJ2-7, is as follows: DTGVSQNPRHKITKRGQNVTFRCDPISEHNRLYWYRQTLGQGPEFLTYFQNEAQLEKSRLLSDRFSAERPKGSFSTLEIQRTEQGDSAMYLCASSFPTSGTTYEQYFGPGTRLTVT.

This clone was recorded only once. The V gene is TRBV28, the J gene TRBJ1-2, with TRBD1 matching over 7 bases. V shed 5 bases and J 4 bases; nucleotides not matched to a gene: 7. Germline CDR1 reads MDHEN; CDR2 reads SYDVKM. This CDR3 has 14 residues. Here the CDR3 reads CASSPTGVGYGYTF. DNA for the CDR3: TGTGCCAGCAGTCCAACAGGGGTCGGCTATGGCTACACCTTC.

The chain uses TRBV5-8 and TRBJ2-7; D is undetermined. Germline CDR1 and CDR2: SGHTS and YDEGEE. V was trimmed by 1 base and J by 3 bases, leaving 5 bases between them. CDR3 length: 12 amino acids. DNA of the CDR3: TGTGCCAGCAGCTTGCAGAGCTACGAGCAGTACTTC. Protein product: CASSLQSYEQYF.

V and J are TRBV11-2 and TRBJ1-3; a possible D gene is TRBD1 (6 bases). The CDR3 runs to 16 residues. The V and J ends lost 0 bases and 0 bases respectively, with 9 bases between them. Germline lookup yields CDR1 SGHAT and CDR2 FQNNGV. CDR3 protein: CASSLEGASSGNTIYF. CDR3 bases: TGTGCCAGCAGCTTAGAGGGGGCCAGCTCTGGAAACACCATATATTTT.

V usage is TRBV7-2 and J usage is TRBJ2-1; possibly TRBD1 for D (7 bases). The germline V gene has CDR1 SGHTA and CDR2 FQGNSA. This CDR3 is 16 amino acids long. Trimming took 5 bases from V and 7 from J, leaving 21 bases between them. CDR3 sequence reads: CASSHRGTGERNEQFF. The CDR3, as DNA: TGTGCCAGCAGCCACAGGGGAACGGGAGAAAGGAATGAGCAGTTCTTC.

CDR3 nucleotides: TGTGCCAGCAGCTTGAATCAGGGTGAAAAACTGTTTTTT. As protein: CASSLNQGEKLFF. The chain couples TRBV5-4 to TRBJ1-4, with D tentatively TRBD1 (5 bases). The V and J ends lost 1 base and 7 bases respectively, with 8 bases between them. The CDR3 is 13 amino acids. Germline values: CDR1 SGHNT, CDR2 YYREEE (reference sequence).

The CDR3 DNA reads as TGTGCCAGCAGCCCGAGGACTAATTCACCCCTCCACTTT. Translated: CASSPRTNSPLHF. The chain carries TRBV9 and TRBJ1-6; D is ambiguous. The CDR3 loop spans 13 amino acids. V lost 4 bases and J 6 bases, leaving 8 bases between the germline ends. Germline V gene lookup returns CDR1 SGDLS and CDR2 YYNGEE.

The V and J genes are TRBV12-5 and TRBJ1-1; D ambiguous. CDR1 and CDR2 from the germline V gene are LGHNT and FRNRAP. This CDR3 has 17 amino acids. Trimming stripped 0 bases from V and 4 bases from J, with 18 bases between. CDR3: CASGLVNTATVSTEAFF. The CDR3 DNA reads as TGTGCTAGTGGTTTGGTAAATACAGCCACTGTGAGCACTGAAGCTTTCTTT.